The present TCR beta chain was sequenced within a study of T-cell memory formation after mild COVID-19. The overall study: There were largely donor-specific TCR clusters. General study findings and limits: A second wave expanding day 15 to 37 was CD4+-biased; contracting clones were balanced. The CD4+ clones that contracted clustered mainly within CM and EM, and the CD8+ clones concentrated in EMRA.

TCRdb itself ran the 5' RACE reads through MiXCR, one entry per CDR3 protein. There are approximately 88,000 distinct CDR3 sequences in the sample; roughly 23% occur only once, and less than 55% lies in the top ten. This CDR3 comprises 15 residues. V was trimmed by 3 bases and J by 3 bases, leaving 12 bases between them. CDR1 and CDR2 (germline): LGHDT, YNNKEL (reference sequence). Regarding this clonotype: Its antigen remains unknown.

Specimen: PBMCs or a T cell subset sorted from them (not recorded which). The receptor was isolated from a man in his late teens or twenties who had mild COVID-19 (a few samples of this study predate the infection). Cell type and time point are not known. This chain links TRBV3-1 with TRBJ2-1, with D possibly TRBD1 on 6 matching bases. CDR3 sequence (DNA): TGTGCCAGCAGCCACACAGGGATAGGCTACAATGAGCAGTTCTTC. Translating it yields CASSHTGIGYNEQFF.